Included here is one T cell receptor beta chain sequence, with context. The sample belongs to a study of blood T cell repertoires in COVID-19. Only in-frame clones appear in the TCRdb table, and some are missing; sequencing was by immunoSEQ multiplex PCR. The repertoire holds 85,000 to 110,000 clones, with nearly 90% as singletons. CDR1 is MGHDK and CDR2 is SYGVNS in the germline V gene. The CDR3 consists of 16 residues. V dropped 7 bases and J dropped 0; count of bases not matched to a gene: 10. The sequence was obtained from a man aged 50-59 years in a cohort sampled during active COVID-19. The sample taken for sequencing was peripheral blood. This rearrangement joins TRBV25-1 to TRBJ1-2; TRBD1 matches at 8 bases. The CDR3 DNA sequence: TGTGCCAGCAAACAGGGGGGGGCGACCTCTAACTATGGCTACACCTTC. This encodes CASKQGGATSNYGYTF.